This TCR beta chain was obtained from a study of post-analysis software for immune sequencing data. The overall study: The disease courses covered relapsing-remitting, secondary progressive and progressive-relapsing multiple sclerosis.

TCR beta cDNA libraries had unique molecular identifiers. Once roughly 0.85 to 11 million T cells were used, hundreds of thousands of cDNA molecules resulted. TCRdb re-analysed the PCR reads in MiXCR, keeping a single row per CDR3 protein. The sample consists of 430,000 or so distinct CDR3 sequences, 30% to 45% of them appearing once. The germline V gene encodes CDR1 MNHEY and CDR2 SVGEGT. There are 18 residues in the CDR3. V was pared by 8 bases and J by 3 bases, with 15 bases of the junction left unmatched. Study-wide points: Controls showed lower frequencies than patients for several TRBV segments, and TRBV5-6, TRBV5-1 and TRBV20-1 were among these. Patients with multiple sclerosis recorded significantly lower normalized Chao1 diversity than controls, the study found. Co-batched samples clustered tightly together by F measure.

This clonotype was found a few times. Antigen unknown. This sequence joins TRBV6-2 or TRBV6-3 and TRBJ2-7; 14 bases line up with TRBD2. The specimen was blood. This TCR was recovered from a girl aged 2-10 years with multiple sclerosis. CDR3 sequence: CASGKRLAGGPAYYEQYF. CDR3 nucleotides: TGTGCCAGCGGAAAAAGACTAGCGGGAGGGCCGGCCTACTACGAGCAGTACTTC.